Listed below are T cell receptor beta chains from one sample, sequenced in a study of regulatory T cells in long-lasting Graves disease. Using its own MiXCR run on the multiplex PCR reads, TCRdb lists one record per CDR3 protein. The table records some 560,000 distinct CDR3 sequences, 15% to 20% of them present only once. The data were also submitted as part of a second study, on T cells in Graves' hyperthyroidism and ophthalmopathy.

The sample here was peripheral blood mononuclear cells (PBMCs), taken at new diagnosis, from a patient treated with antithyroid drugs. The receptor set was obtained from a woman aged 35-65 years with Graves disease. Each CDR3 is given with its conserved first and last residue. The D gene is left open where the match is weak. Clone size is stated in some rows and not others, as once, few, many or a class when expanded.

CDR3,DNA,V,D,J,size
CASSNGQGGSPLHF,TGTGCCAGCAGCAACGGACAGGGAGGTTCACCCCTCCACTTT,TRBV19,TRBD1,TRBJ1-6,few
CASRAPSPVHYEQYF,TGTGCCAGCAGGGCGCCAAGTCCGGTCCACTACGAGCAGTACTTC,TRBV5-5,-,TRBJ2-7,-
CGTREASSYNSPLHF,TGCGGTACCAGGGAGGCAAGCTCCTATAATTCACCCCTCCACTTT,TRBV20-1,-,TRBJ1-6,-
CASSSEGLTDTQYF,TGTGCCAGCAGCTCCGAGGGGCTCACAGATACGCAGTATTTT,TRBV11-2,-,TRBJ2-3,-
CASSGLQGFDQPQHF,TGTGCCAGCAGTGGGCTACAGGGATTTGATCAGCCCCAGCATTTT,TRBV6-1,-,TRBJ1-5,few
CASSPTTGLSGYTF,TGTGCCAGCAGTCCGACTACAGGGTTGTCTGGCTACACCTTC,TRBV2,-,TRBJ1-2,many
CASKGDKSSYEQYF,TGTGCCAGCAAGGGGGACAAAAGCTCCTACGAGCAGTACTTC,TRBV28,-,TRBJ2-7,-
CATSERTGALSQPQHF,TGTGCCACCAGTGAACGGACAGGGGCCTTAAGTCAGCCCCAGCATTTT,TRBV24-1,TRBD1,TRBJ1-5,few
CASRAQGQPQHF,TGTGCCAGTAGGGCACAGGGTCAGCCCCAGCATTTT,TRBV19,-,TRBJ1-5,-
CASSEDLAKNIQYF,TGTGCCAGCAGTGAGGACCTAGCCAAAAACATTCAGTACTTC,TRBV2,-,TRBJ2-4,few
CSATPGQGITGELFF,TGCAGTGCTACCCCAGGGCAGGGGATAACCGGGGAGCTGTTTTTT,TRBV20-1,-,TRBJ2-2,-
CASSPERGSYNEQFF,TGTGCCAGCTCACCAGAACGGGGATCCTACAATGAGCAGTTCTTC,TRBV18,-,TRBJ2-1,many
CASSNRDRVVFGELFF,TGTGCCAGTAGTAACCGGGACAGGGTGGTTTTCGGGGAGCTGTTTTTT,TRBV19,TRBD1,TRBJ2-2,few
CAIPDRDRNEQFF,TGTGCCATCCCGGACAGGGATAGAAATGAGCAGTTCTTC,TRBV28,TRBD1,TRBJ2-1,many
CASSLAGGLSYNEQFF,TGTGCCAGCAGCTTAGCGGGGGGGCTAAGTTACAATGAGCAGTTCTTC,TRBV7-2,-,TRBJ2-1,few
CASSLEGTGYTF,TGTGCCAGCAGCTTAGAGGGTACTGGCTACACCTTC,TRBV11-2,-,TRBJ1-2,many
CATSDPLRAYGYTF,TGTGCCACCAGTGACCCGTTGCGGGCCTATGGCTACACCTTC,TRBV24-1,-,TRBJ1-2,many
CAISESGASGGETQYF,TGTGCCATCAGTGAGTCAGGAGCTAGCGGGGGGGAGACCCAGTACTTC,TRBV10-3,TRBD2,TRBJ2-5,-
CSAGTGDQPQHF,TGCAGTGCGGGGACAGGGGATCAGCCCCAGCATTTT,TRBV20-1,TRBD1,TRBJ1-5,many
CASSGTQGGTEAFF,TGCGCCAGCAGCGGGACACAGGGTGGCACTGAAGCTTTCTTT,TRBV5-1,-,TRBJ1-1,-